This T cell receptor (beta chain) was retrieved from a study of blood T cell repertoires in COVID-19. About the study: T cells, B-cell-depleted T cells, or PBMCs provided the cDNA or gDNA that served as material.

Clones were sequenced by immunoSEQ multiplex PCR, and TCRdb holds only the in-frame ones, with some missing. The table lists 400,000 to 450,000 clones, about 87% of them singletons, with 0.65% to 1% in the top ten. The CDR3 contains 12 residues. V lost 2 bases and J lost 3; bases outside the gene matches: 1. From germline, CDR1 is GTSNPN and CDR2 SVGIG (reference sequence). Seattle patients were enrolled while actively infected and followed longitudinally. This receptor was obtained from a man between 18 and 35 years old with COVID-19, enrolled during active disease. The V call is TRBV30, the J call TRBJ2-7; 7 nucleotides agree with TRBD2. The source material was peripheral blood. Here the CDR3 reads CAWSWGGYEQYF. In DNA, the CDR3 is TGTGCCTGGAGTTGGGGGGGCTACGAGCAGTACTTC.